This passage covers 5 T cell receptor beta chains from one sample sequenced in a study of cytomegalovirus exposure and HLA in healthy donors. The PCR made use of 60 Vbeta and 13 Jbeta primers. Profiling relied on immunoSEQ multiplex PCR, and the TCRdb table lists in-frame clones only, not all of them. The sample contains 150,000 to 200,000 clones, less than 80% of which appear only once. Input material: PBMCs. These receptors came from a woman in her 40s in good health and CMV-seronegative.

The genes are TRBV29-1 and TRBJ1-1; 8 nucleotides align to TRBD1. Germline lookup yields CDR1 SQVTM and CDR2 ANQGSEA. The CDR3 length is 16 residues. J lost 0 bases, V lost 4 bases, and 10 bases had no gene match. CDR3 sequence (DNA): TGCAGCGTTGTAAGGGGAACAGGGGGTTTGAACACTGAAGCTTTCTTT. It codes for CSVVRGTGGLNTEAFF. Drawing the rest from reference TRBV29-1 and TRBJ1-1, the complete variable domain is SAVISQKPSRDICQRGTSLTIQCQVDSQVTMMFWYRQQPGQSLTLIATANQGSEATYESGFVIDKFPISRPNLTFSTLTVSNMSPEDSSIYLCSVVRGTGGLNTEAFFGQGTRLTVV.

This chain links TRBV4-3 with TRBJ1-2, with 10 nucleotides matching TRBD1. The CDR3 has 16 amino acids. From germline, CDR1 is LGHNA and CDR2 YSLEER. The trim removed 0 bases at V and 8 bases at J, leaving 9 bases unmatched. The DNA for the CDR3 is TGCGCCAGCAGCCAAGAGGGGACAGGGGCTTTGGGCGGCTACACCTTC. Residues: CASSQEGTGALGGYTF.

V and J are TRBV13 and TRBJ2-1; D possibly corresponds to TRBD2 (5 bases). There are 15 residues in the CDR3. Germline values: CDR1 PRHDT, CDR2 FYEKMQ (reference sequence). Trimming pared 0 bases from V and 6 bases from J, leaving 12 bases between. The CDR3 DNA is TGTGCCAGCAGCTTAGGGGGGAGATTCAGCAATGAGCAGTTCTTC. Translating gives CASSLGGRFSNEQFF.

The V gene is TRBV30, the J gene TRBJ1-6; 8 nucleotides align to TRBD1. Germline V gene lookup returns CDR1 GTSNPN and CDR2 SVGIG (reference sequence). Trimming cost V 2 bases and J 7 bases; bases outside gene matches: 13. The length of the CDR3 is 17 residues. CDR3 DNA: TGTGCCTGGAGTACATCGGACAGGGTGGATGACAATTCACCCCTCCACTTT. Protein sequence: CAWSTSDRVDDNSPLHF.

This clone appeared a few times. The chain carries TRBV4-1 and TRBJ1-5; 7 nucleotides agree with TRBD1. J gave up 2 bases and V 5 bases, and 6 bases lay outside the gene matches. Germline CDR1 reads MGHRA; CDR2 reads YSYEKL. CDR3 size: 15 residues. The CDR3 loop reads CASSFDRAGNQPQHF. In DNA, the CDR3 is TGCGCCAGCAGCTTCGACAGGGCAGGCAATCAGCCCCAGCATTTT.